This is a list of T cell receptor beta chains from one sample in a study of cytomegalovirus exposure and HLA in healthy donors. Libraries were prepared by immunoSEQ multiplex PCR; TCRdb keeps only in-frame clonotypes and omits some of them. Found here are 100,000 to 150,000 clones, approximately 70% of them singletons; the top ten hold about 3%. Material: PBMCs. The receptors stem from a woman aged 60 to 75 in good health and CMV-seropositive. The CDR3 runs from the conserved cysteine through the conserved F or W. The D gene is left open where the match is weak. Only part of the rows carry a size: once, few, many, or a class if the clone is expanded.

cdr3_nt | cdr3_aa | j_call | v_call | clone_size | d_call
TGTGCCAGTAGTTCGCCGGGACAGGGCAGGACCCACGAGCAGTACTTC | CASSSPGQGRTHEQYF | TRBJ2-7 | TRBV19 | few | TRBD1
TGTGCCAGCAGCCGCAGTTCGGAGCAGTTCTTC | CASSRSSEQFF | TRBJ2-1 | TRBV6-5 | NA | NA
TGTGCCAGCAGCGGGGTGAACACCGGGGAGCTGTTTTTT | CASSGVNTGELFF | TRBJ2-2 | TRBV28 | once | NA
TGTGCCAGCAGCCAGACAGGGGGAAATCAGCCCCAGCATTTT | CASSQTGGNQPQHF | TRBJ1-5 | TRBV11-2 | NA | TRBD1
TGTGCCAGCAGTGAACCGCAGGGCTACGAGCAGTACTTC | CASSEPQGYEQYF | TRBJ2-7 | TRBV2 | NA | NA
TGTGCCAGCAGTCTAACCCCGGGCCGCAGGGATGGCTACACCTTC | CASSLTPGRRDGYTF | TRBJ1-2 | TRBV6-5 | NA | NA
TGCGCCAGCAGTGAGGGGAGTAATAATTCACCCCTCCACTTT | CASSEGSNNSPLHF | TRBJ1-6 | TRBV10-1 | NA | NA
TGTGCCAGCAGTTACTCTCTAACGGGAGAGACCCAGTACTTC | CASSYSLTGETQYF | TRBJ2-5 | TRBV6-5 | NA | NA
TGTGCCAGCAGCTTAGGGACTAGCGGCAATCAGCCCCAGCATTTT | CASSLGTSGNQPQHF | TRBJ1-5 | TRBV5-8 | NA | NA
TGTGCCAGCAGCCCCGCTGGAGGGGCCTATGGCTACACCTTC | CASSPAGGAYGYTF | TRBJ1-2 | TRBV7-8 | NA | NA
TGTGCCAGCAGCTCCGACAGGTTCTACAATGAGCAGTTCTTC | CASSSDRFYNEQFF | TRBJ2-1 | TRBV5-4 | once | NA
TGTGCCAGCAGTTACGGCGGCAGGGATGAGCAGTTCTTC | CASSYGGRDEQFF | TRBJ2-1 | TRBV6-6 | NA | NA
TGTGCCAGCTCACCCTCAGGGGAGAACACTGAAGCTTTCTTT | CASSPSGENTEAFF | TRBJ1-1 | TRBV18 | once | NA
TGTGCCAGCTTTTTACCCGGGAACCCTAACGATGAGCAGTTCTTC | CASFLPGNPNDEQFF | TRBJ2-1 | TRBV2 | NA | NA
TGTGCCAGCAGCCGTCCCCCCGATCAGCCCCAGCATTTT | CASSRPPDQPQHF | TRBJ1-5 | TRBV5-6 | NA | NA
TGTGCCAGCAGCTTAGCCGGCATGGAGGGCAATCAGCCCCAGCATTTT | CASSLAGMEGNQPQHF | TRBJ1-5 | TRBV7-2 | NA | NA
TGCGCCAGCAGCCAAGAGGCAGGGTATAATTCACCCCTCCACTTT | CASSQEAGYNSPLHF | TRBJ1-6 | TRBV4-1 | NA | NA
TGCGCCAGCAGCCTCGGGGCGGGGGGGAGGACAGATACGCAGTATTTT | CASSLGAGGRTDTQYF | TRBJ2-3 | TRBV5-1 | NA | TRBD2
TGTGCCAGCAGTGAAGCGGGAGGGATGAACACTGAAGCTTTCTTT | CASSEAGGMNTEAFF | TRBJ1-1 | TRBV6-1 | NA | NA
TGTGCCAGCAGCGTCAGGGGGATCGGGGAGCTGTTTTTT | CASSVRGIGELFF | TRBJ2-2 | TRBV11-2 | once | TRBD1
TGTGCCAGCAGCTTGGGCGGGACTAGCGGGGGGGAGACCCAGTACTTC | CASSLGGTSGGETQYF | TRBJ2-5 | TRBV5-4 | NA | TRBD2
TGTGCCAGCAGTGGGAGTCGGACTAGTTCACCCCTCCACTTT | CASSGSRTSSPLHF | TRBJ1-6 | TRBV2 | NA | NA
TGTGCCAGCAGCTTAGCCCTAGCTACAGATACGCAGTATTTT | CASSLALATDTQYF | TRBJ2-3 | TRBV11-2 | once | NA
TGTGCCAGTAGCTCCCCACCCCGCGAGGTGAATTCACCCCTCCACTTT | CASSSPPREVNSPLHF | TRBJ1-6 | TRBV19 | NA | NA
TGTGCCAGCTCACCCCAGGACCAGGGGGTTAATTCACCCCTCCACTTT | CASSPQDQGVNSPLHF | TRBJ1-6 | TRBV18 | NA | TRBD1
TGCGCCAGCAGCCTATCGACTAGCCCACCCGGGGAGCAGTACTTC | CASSLSTSPPGEQYF | TRBJ2-7 | TRBV5-1 | NA | TRBD2
TGTGCCACCCTTTCCCCGGCTAGCGGGTCCTACGAGCAGTACTTC | CATLSPASGSYEQYF | TRBJ2-7 | TRBV6-5 | few | TRBD2
TGTGCCAGCAGTCTCCGGGGGGCTTCCGCCTACGAGCAGTACTTC | CASSLRGASAYEQYF | TRBJ2-7 | TRBV27 | NA | NA
TGCAGCGTTGAATGGGGGCAAGGCTATGGCTACACCTTC | CSVEWGQGYGYTF | TRBJ1-2 | TRBV29-1 | NA | NA
TGCGCCAGCAGCGAGGACAGGGTTGCTAACTATGGCTACACCTTC | CASSEDRVANYGYTF | TRBJ1-2 | TRBV5-1 | NA | TRBD1
TGCGCCAGCAGCTCCGGGACAGGGGAGGCCGGGGAGCTGTTTTTT | CASSSGTGEAGELFF | TRBJ2-2 | TRBV5-1 | NA | TRBD1
TGTGCCAGCAGCGCTAGACTAGCGGGGGGGCCCCTGGAGACCCAGTACTTC | CASSARLAGGPLETQYF | TRBJ2-5 | TRBV9 | NA | TRBD2
TGTGCCAGCAGCTCCGGACTCCTGATCCCCAGGACCCAGTACTTC | CASSSGLLIPRTQYF | TRBJ2-5 | TRBV7-2 | once | NA
TGTGCCAGCAGCGCGGGACAGGGAGGTCAGCCCCAGCATTTT | CASSAGQGGQPQHF | TRBJ1-5 | TRBV9 | few | TRBD1
TGTGCCAGCTCACCCCTGGGGGAGGTGAACTATGGCTACACCTTC | CASSPLGEVNYGYTF | TRBJ1-2 | TRBV18 | NA | NA
TGTGCCAGCAGCTTCACCCTCAACAGTGAGCAGTACTTC | CASSFTLNSEQYF | TRBJ2-5 | TRBV5-8 | NA | NA
TGTGCCAGTAGTACCGCATCGGGTTACACTGAAGCTTTCTTT | CASSTASGYTEAFF | TRBJ1-1 | TRBV19 | NA | NA
TGTGCCAGCAGCCGGACAGGGACAGCTGAAGCTTTCTTT | CASSRTGTAEAFF | TRBJ1-1 | TRBV27 | NA | TRBD1
TGTTCCAGCAGCTACGACAGGGGAGATTCACCCCTCCACTTT | CSSSYDRGDSPLHF | TRBJ1-6 | TRBV7-9 | NA | TRBD1
TGTGCCAGCAGCTTCGCAGGGGCGGCGCCAGATACGCAGTATTTT | CASSFAGAAPDTQYF | TRBJ2-3 | TRBV5-4 | NA | NA
TGCGCCAGCAGCTTTACAGGGGCTCGAGAGCAGTACTTC | CASSFTGAREQYF | TRBJ2-7 | TRBV5-1 | few | TRBD1
TGTGCCAGCAAAAGCGGACAGGCCCTCTCCTACGAGCAGTACTTC | CASKSGQALSYEQYF | TRBJ2-7 | TRBV19 | NA | TRBD1
TGCGCCAGCAGTGCGGGACAGGGGGCCGACTATGGCTACACCTTC | CASSAGQGADYGYTF | TRBJ1-2 | TRBV10-1 | NA | TRBD1
TGTGCCAGCAGTAATCCGGGACAGGGAAACTATGGCTACACCTTC | CASSNPGQGNYGYTF | TRBJ1-2 | TRBV6-1 | NA | TRBD1
TGTGCCAGCACCCGAGTAGGGGAGGGAGAGACCCAGTACTTC | CASTRVGEGETQYF | TRBJ2-5 | TRBV11-1 | NA | TRBD2
TGTGCCAGCAGATCCAGAAGCTCTGGAAACACCATATATTTT | CASRSRSSGNTIYF | TRBJ1-3 | TRBV28 | NA | NA
TGTGCCAGCAGTCTGGACAGGGTTGGAAACACCATATATTTT | CASSLDRVGNTIYF | TRBJ1-3 | TRBV7-6 | NA | TRBD1
TGCAGTGCTATTACAGGGTACGGCTACACCTTC | CSAITGYGYTF | TRBJ1-2 | TRBV20-1 | once | NA
TGCGCCAGCACCCCGGACAGGGGACTCCTCTCTGGAAACACCATATATTTT | CASTPDRGLLSGNTIYF | TRBJ1-3 | TRBV4-1 | NA | TRBD1
TGTGCTAGTGCCCTTAGGCGGGGGCCATACAATGAGCAGTTCTTC | CASALRRGPYNEQFF | TRBJ2-1 | TRBV12-5 | NA | NA
TGCGCCAGCAGCCCGGACCCCGAGGGCACCATATATTTT | CASSPDPEGTIYF | TRBJ1-3 | TRBV5-1 | NA | NA
TGTGCCAGCACCACGGGACAGGGGAAAAATGGCTACACCTTC | CASTTGQGKNGYTF | TRBJ1-2 | TRBV28 | few | TRBD1
TGCAGCGTTGCCGCCAGGGGGCGCGGCACAGATACGCAGTATTTT | CSVAARGRGTDTQYF | TRBJ2-3 | TRBV29-1 | NA | TRBD1
TGTGCCAGCAGCCCCCGACAGGGGAGCCCTGGAAACACCATATATTTT | CASSPRQGSPGNTIYF | TRBJ1-3 | TRBV7-9 | NA | TRBD1
TGTGCCAGCAGCAGACGGGACAGCTCCTACGAGCAGTACTTC | CASSRRDSSYEQYF | TRBJ2-7 | TRBV7-2 | NA | TRBD1
TGTGCCAGCAGGGGGGGACAGGGGGACACCGGGGAGCTGTTTTTT | CASRGGQGDTGELFF | TRBJ2-2 | TRBV6-1 | few | TRBD1
TGTGCCAGCAGCTTATTTGGAGAAGAGCAGTTCTTC | CASSLFGEEQFF | TRBJ2-1 | TRBV11-2 | few | NA